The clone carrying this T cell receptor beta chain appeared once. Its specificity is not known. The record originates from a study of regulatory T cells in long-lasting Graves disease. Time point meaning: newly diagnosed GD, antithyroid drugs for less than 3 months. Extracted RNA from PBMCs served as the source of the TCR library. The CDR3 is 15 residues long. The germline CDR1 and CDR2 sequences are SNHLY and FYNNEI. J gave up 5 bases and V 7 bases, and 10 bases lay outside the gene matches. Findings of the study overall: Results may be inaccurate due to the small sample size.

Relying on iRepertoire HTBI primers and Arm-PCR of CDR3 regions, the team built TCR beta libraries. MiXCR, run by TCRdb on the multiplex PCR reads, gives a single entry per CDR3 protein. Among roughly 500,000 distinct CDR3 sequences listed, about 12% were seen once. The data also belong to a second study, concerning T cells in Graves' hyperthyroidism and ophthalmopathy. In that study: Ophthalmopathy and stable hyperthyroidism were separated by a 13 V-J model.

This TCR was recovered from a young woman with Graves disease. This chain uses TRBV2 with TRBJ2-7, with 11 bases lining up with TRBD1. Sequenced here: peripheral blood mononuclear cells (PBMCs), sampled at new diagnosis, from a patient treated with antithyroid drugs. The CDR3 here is CASIKRTGGLHEQYF. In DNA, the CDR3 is TGTGCCAGCATTAAGAGGACAGGGGGCCTCCACGAGCAGTACTTC.